This entry lists 24 T cell receptor beta chains sequenced from one sample in a study of blood T cell repertoires in COVID-19. Produced via immunoSEQ multiplex PCR; TCRdb's table is partial and in-frame only. The sample gives just over 150,000 clones, 75% to 90% of which show up once; approximately 3% is in the top ten. Sequencing was performed on peripheral blood. Receptor source: a human donor with acute or convalescent COVID-19. The donor label of this sample is uncertain.

This chain connects TRBV27 to TRBJ1-5; 11 nucleotides match TRBD1. Trimming took 6 bases from V and 3 from J; bases not matched to a gene: 7. CDR3 length equals 16 residues. In germline, CDR1 is MNHEY, CDR2 SMNVEV (reference sequence). CDR3 residues: CASRATGQGVNQPQHF. CDR3 DNA: TGTGCCAGCAGAGCCACGGGACAGGGGGTCAATCAGCCCCAGCATTTT.

J is TRBJ2-1 and V is TRBV11-1, with TRBD2 as a possible D gene (5 bases). CDR1 SGHAT and CDR2 FQDESV come from the germline V gene (reference sequence). The V and J ends lost 2 bases and 7 bases respectively, with 12 bases between them. CDR3 length equals 14 residues. The CDR3 coding sequence is TGTGCCAGCAGCTTACGAGGGTTAGGAAATGAGCAGTTCTTC. It specifies CASSLRGLGNEQFF.

The chain combines TRBV7-9 with TRBJ2-5; D is unclear. The CDR3 extends over 17 amino acids. CDR1 is SEHNR and CDR2 is FQNEAQ in the germline V gene (reference sequence). Trimming pared 5 bases from V and 2 bases from J, leaving 21 bases between. For the CDR3, the DNA is TGTGCCAGCAGCCCCCTAGGTCAAGCGAGATTACAAGAGACCCAGTACTTC. It translates to CASSPLGQARLQETQYF.

The V gene is TRBV5-1, the J gene TRBJ1-4, with 8 bases aligning to TRBD1. The germline gives CDR1 SGHRS, CDR2 YFSETQ. Trimming at V came to 3 bases and at J to 4 bases, leaving 11 bases not matched to a gene. This CDR3 has 17 residues. CDR3 sequence: CASSYIPRTGSNEKLFF. CDR3 nucleotide sequence: TGCGCCAGCAGCTATATACCCAGGACAGGGAGTAATGAAAAACTGTTTTTT.

The chain has TRBV19 and TRBJ1-1; 8 nucleotides line up with TRBD1. This CDR3 contains 17 residues. The junction had 13 bases not matched to a gene; V was cut back by 3 bases and J by 4 bases. The germline gives CDR1 LNHDA, CDR2 SQIVND (reference sequence). CDR3 region: CASSIGAGGISGTEAFF. Here the CDR3 DNA reads TGTGCCAGTAGTATCGGCGCAGGGGGCATATCGGGCACTGAAGCTTTCTTT.

The rearrangement uses TRBV4-1 and TRBJ2-1, with TRBD2 matching 8 bases. CDR3 length equals 16 residues. The trim removed 5 bases at V and 9 bases at J, leaving 15 bases unmatched. Per germline, CDR1 MGHRA and CDR2 YSYEKL. The CDR3 sequence: CASSWEVTGGRGEQFF. The CDR3 coding sequence is TGCGCCAGCAGCTGGGAGGTGACGGGGGGGCGGGGTGAGCAGTTCTTC.

CDR3 region: CASSWLRTDQPQHF. DNA for the CDR3: TGTGCCAGCAGTTGGCTTCGGACAGATCAGCCCCAGCATTTT. The chain employs TRBV6-2 or TRBV6-3 and TRBJ1-5; D is perhaps TRBD1 (6 bases). This CDR3 comprises 14 residues. Germline assignment: CDR1 MNHEY and CDR2 SVGEGT. Trimming took off 4 bases at V and 5 bases at J, with 12 bases between the two ends.

The CDR3 protein is CASSPSQGNYGYTF. The CDR3 DNA follows: TGTGCCAGCTCACCTTCACAGGGGAACTATGGCTACACCTTC. V is TRBV18 and J is TRBJ1-2; 7 bases match TRBD1. Unmatched junction bases numbered 3, after V lost 3 bases and J lost 2 bases. This CDR3 is 14 amino acids long. Germline V CDR1 and CDR2: KGHSH, LQKENI.

The gene calls are TRBV6-2 or TRBV6-3 and TRBJ2-3, with 11 bases identical to TRBD2. The CDR3 is 17 amino acids. CDR1 MNHEY and CDR2 SVGEGT come from the germline V gene. Trimming took 5 bases from V and 2 from J; bases not matched to a gene: 9. The CDR3 spells CASSHSPGLAATDTQYF. CDR3 nucleotides: TGTGCCAGCAGTCACAGCCCGGGACTAGCGGCCACAGATACGCAGTATTTT.

The DNA for the CDR3 is TGTGCCAGCAGCTTAGAGGAAGGTGGGCGCGACTATGGCTACACCTTC. Amino acids: CASSLEEGGRDYGYTF. The chain links TRBV9 to TRBJ1-2; no definite D call. The CDR3 totals 16 residues. Trimming pared 4 bases from V and 3 bases from J, leaving 19 bases between. Germline-derived CDR1 and CDR2 are SGDLS and YYNGEE.

The chain employs TRBV23-1 and TRBJ2-7; D unresolved. TRBV23-1 is assigned to the ORF class and has an uncertain function. CDR3 length: 11 residues. V gave up 4 bases and J gave up 6 bases, with 7 bases separating them. CDR3 sequence (DNA): TGCGCCAGCAGTCCCTATTCCGAGCAGTACTTC. Amino acids: CASSPYSEQYF.

This chain joins TRBV28 and TRBJ1-3, with 8 bases fitting TRBD1. CDR3 length: 16 amino acids. Trimming took 2 bases from V and 3 from J; bases not matched to a gene: 6. The germline CDR1 and CDR2 sequences are MDHEN and SYDVKM. CDR3 loop: CASSLTTGTGGNTIYF. The CDR3 DNA reads TGTGCCAGCAGTTTAACAACCGGGACAGGTGGAAACACCATATATTTT.

The chain links TRBV7-2 to TRBJ2-3; D is undetermined. The CDR3 consists of 13 residues. V lost 5 bases and J lost 5, with 11 bases in between. Germline values: CDR1 SGHTA, CDR2 FQGNSA. CDR3 sequence reads: CASSPWSEDTQYF. DNA of the CDR3: TGTGCCAGCAGCCCCTGGTCAGAAGATACGCAGTATTTT.

This clone has a single count. J is TRBJ1-3 and V is TRBV28; D gene uncertain. V was shortened by 2 bases and J by 9 bases, with 14 bases between the two germline ends. Germline V gene data show CDR1 as MDHEN and CDR2 as SYDVKM. The CDR3 sequence is 14 residues long. DNA of the CDR3: TGTGCCAGCAGTTTAGGTGGAGGGTATGGCACCATATATTTT. Its protein is CASSLGGGYGTIYF.

The chain employs TRBV3-1 (or the pseudogene TRBV3-2) and TRBJ1-2, with D possibly being TRBD1 (5 bases). This CDR3 comprises 14 residues. Germline CDR1 reads LGHDT; CDR2 reads YNNKEL (reference sequence). The V gene lost 2 bases and the J gene lost 3 bases, with 10 bases spanning the gap. This CDR3 is CASSQPGGYYGYTF. CDR3 nucleotides: TGTGCCAGCAGCCAACCGGGGGGATACTATGGCTACACCTTC.

The chain couples TRBV2 to TRBJ2-6; 8 bases fit TRBD1. Germline V gene lookup returns CDR1 SNHLY and CDR2 FYNNEI. This CDR3 is 17 amino acids long. The ends lost 5 bases at V and 0 bases at J; junction bases unmatched: 6. The CDR3 DNA reads TGTGCCAGCAGTCGGACAGGGACCTCCTCTGGGGCCAACGTCCTGACTTTC. Translation: CASSRTGTSSGANVLTF.

This chain connects TRBV5-4 to TRBJ1-1; D unclear. CDR1 is SGHNT and CDR2 is YYREEE in the germline V gene (reference sequence). The germline V and J ends were trimmed by 1 base and 2 bases, with 3 bases remaining between them. This CDR3 contains 12 residues. The chain's CDR3 is CASSLYNTEAFF. The CDR3 nucleotides are TGTGCCAGCAGCTTGTATAACACTGAAGCTTTCTTT.

The rearrangement joins TRBV6-6 to TRBJ1-2, with TRBD1 as a possible D gene (6 bases). Per germline, CDR1 MNHNY and CDR2 SVGAGI (reference sequence). V was cut by 6 bases and J by 4 bases, with 18 bases left in between. The CDR3 contains 15 residues. Here the CDR3 reads CASRETARGLYGYTF. In nucleotides, the CDR3 is TGTGCCAGCAGGGAAACGGCCAGGGGCCTCTATGGCTACACCTTC.

On this clone: Other DNA sequences from this sample encode an identical CDR3 as well. CDR3 in DNA: TGTGCCAGTAGTATTCGGGGACAGGGGGCTATAGGGTCCTACAATGAGCAGTTCTTC. As protein: CASSIRGQGAIGSYNEQFF. This chain joins TRBV19 and TRBJ2-1; 12 bases map to TRBD1. This CDR3 comprises 19 residues. J gave up 1 base and V 3 bases, and 10 bases lay outside the gene matches. Germline V gene data show CDR1 as LNHDA and CDR2 as SQIVND (reference sequence). The full variable domain, its missing parts supplied by reference TRBV19 and TRBJ2-1, is DGGITQSPKYLFRKEGQNVTLSCEQNLNHDAMYWYRQDPGQGLRLIYYSQIVNDFQKGDIAEGYSVSREKKESFPLTVTSAQKNPTAFYLCASSIRGQGAIGSYNEQFFGPGTRLTVL.

The V gene is TRBV28, the J gene TRBJ1-1; 7 positions agree with TRBD1. The CDR3 covers 15 residues. Trimming cost V 6 bases and J 0 bases; bases outside gene matches: 7. Per the germline V gene, CDR1 is MDHEN and CDR2 is SYDVKM. DNA for the CDR3: TGTGCCAGCAGCCGAGGGGGCATAATGAACACTGAAGCTTTCTTT. It translates to CASSRGGIMNTEAFF.

The chain recombines TRBV7-6 with TRBJ2-1, with D maybe TRBD1 (5 bases). CDR1 is SGHVS and CDR2 is FNYEAQ in the germline V gene. The CDR3 has 16 residues. The V end lost 0 bases, the J end lost 8 bases, and 17 bases lay between the germline ends. The CDR3 sequence is CASSLAGHLEGDEQFF. For the CDR3, the DNA is TGTGCCAGCAGCTTAGCCGGACACTTAGAAGGGGATGAGCAGTTCTTC. Full variable domain (outside the CDR3, taken from reference TRBV7-6 and TRBJ2-1): GAGVSQSPRYKVTKRGQDVALRCDPISGHVSLYWYRQALGQGPEFLTYFNYEAQQDKSGLPNDRFSAERPEGSISTLTIQRTEQRDSAMYRCASSLAGHLEGDEQFFGPGTRLTVL.

This sequence joins TRBV19 and TRBJ2-7; possible D gene TRBD2, 5 bases. Germline CDR1 and CDR2: LNHDA and SQIVND (reference sequence). The CDR3 has 14 amino acids. With 3 bases removed from V and 2 bases from J, the gap between germline ends came to 11 bases. CDR3 loop: CASSIGLATYEQYF. The CDR3 nucleotides are TGTGCCAGTAGTATCGGTCTAGCTACCTACGAGCAGTACTTC.

This clone was recorded a few times. The V and J genes are TRBV7-2 and TRBJ2-2; D unresolved. The CDR3 sequence is 15 residues long. Trimming stripped 2 bases from V and 1 base from J, with 8 bases between. Germline V lookup: CDR1 SGHTA, CDR2 FQGNSA. CDR3 sequence reads: CASSLTPLNTGELFF. The DNA of the CDR3 is TGTGCCAGCAGCTTAACACCTTTGAACACCGGGGAGCTGTTTTTT.

This chain links TRBV28 with TRBJ1-5, with 8 bases that match TRBD1. CDR1 and CDR2 (germline): MDHEN, SYDVKM. The CDR3 contains 15 residues. J gave up 3 bases and V 2 bases, and 3 bases lay outside the gene matches. The CDR3 coding sequence is TGTGCCAGCAGTTTACTGGACAGGGACAATCAGCCCCAGCATTTT. It translates to CASSLLDRDNQPQHF.